This T cell receptor (beta chain) was identified during a study of early T cells in non-severe SARS-CoV-2 infection. Study-wide results and limits: There was a bias toward anti-spike CD8 responses in VDJdb matching, which missed private and CD4 specificities.

This clonotype turned up a few times. Its antigen remains unidentified. Germline CDR1 and CDR2: MNHNS and SASEGT. The CDR3 extends over 14 amino acids. Between the trimmed V and J ends, which lost 6 bases and 5 bases, there was a span of 16 bases. TCRdb called the 5' RACE reads again in MiXCR, with one record for every CDR3 protein. The sample includes approximately 98,000 distinct CDR3 sequences, 9.5% to 13% of them seen just once. The clonotype was recovered from an adult who was a healthcare worker with PCR-confirmed SARS-CoV-2 infection or an uninfected control (not recorded which). Sequencing used whole blood. The chain links TRBV6-1 to TRBJ1-1, with D perhaps TRBD1 (5 bases). As DNA, the CDR3 is TGTGCCAGCAGGCAGGGAGAGAGGTGGACTGAAGCTTTCTTT. Protein: CASRQGERWTEAFF.